The T cell receptor (beta chain) under discussion was sequenced for a study of cytomegalovirus exposure and HLA in healthy donors. Study details: Unique TCR beta sequences numbering fewer than 130 million came from 150 million to 200 million T cells in an earlier analysis.

V was pared by 4 bases and J by 1 base, with 14 bases of the junction left unmatched. The germline gives CDR1 MGHRA, CDR2 YSYEKL. The CDR3 is made up of 20 amino acids. On this clone itself: Its cognate antigen is unknown.

The PCR used 60 Vbeta and 13 Jbeta primers. Sequencing was performed with immunoSEQ multiplex PCR; in TCRdb, only in-frame clones are kept and a portion is missing. The table has roughly 170,000 clones, 60% to 85% seen once. Study-level points and caveats: With later analysis, a missense DCLRE1C variant became linked to TCR beta V- and J-gene trimming. CMV serostatus was the only immune exposure information that was available.

The V call is TRBV4-1, the J call TRBJ1-6, with 9 bases identical to TRBD1. The sequenced sample consisted of PBMCs. The source of this sequence is a female donor in good health and CMV-seronegative. For the CDR3, the DNA is TGCGCCAGCAGCCTGACGCCGAATGACAGGGGGAGGTCCTATAATTCACCCCTCCACTTT. Its translation: CASSLTPNDRGRSYNSPLHF.